This T cell receptor beta chain was sequenced during a study of cytomegalovirus exposure and HLA in healthy donors. Study-wide results and limits: It was taken for granted in presence/absence analyses that sequencing depth across donors was roughly uniform. Sequences of the TCR beta chain were said to predict the HLA-A and HLA-B alleles of most subjects accurately.

CDR1 and CDR2 from the germline V gene are MDHEN and SYDVKM. The V and J ends lost 1 base and 6 bases respectively, with 13 bases between them. CDR3 size: 14 residues. The donors were healthy bone marrow donors. At the time of sampling, donors were nominally healthy, though unrecorded immune exposures were likely. On this clone itself: Its matching antigen is unknown.

PCR amplification relied on 60 Vbeta primers (plus 13 Jbeta primers). TCRdb's copy holds only in-frame clones and misses some; the assay was immunoSEQ multiplex PCR. The table records 110,000 or so clones, 75% of them present only once. The sequence was collected from a woman aged 40-49 years in good health and CMV-seropositive. Sequenced sample: PBMCs. This chain uses TRBV28 with TRBJ2-7; perhaps TRBD1 as D (6 bases). The CDR3 loop is CASSLSGAVGEQYF. CDR3 DNA sequence: TGTGCCAGCAGTTTATCAGGGGCCGTGGGCGAGCAGTACTTC.